These 20 T cell receptor beta chains originate from one sample sequenced in a study of spatial heterogeneity in lung cancer. Notes on the study in general: In tumors, expanded intratumoral alpha and beta TCR counts tracked mutation counts.

TCRdb re-derived calls from the 5' RACE reads in MiXCR, one entry per CDR3 protein. This table has about 16,000 distinct CDR3 sequences, under 7% appearing once. For these receptors, no antigen is known. Time point of the sample: sample taken at primary tumor resection. The sample in question was lung tumor tissue, obtained at surgery. The source of these receptors is a female donor with early-stage non-small cell lung cancer.

The V and J genes are TRBV6-1 and TRBJ2-3, with 12 nucleotides matching TRBD2. The germline V gene has CDR1 MNHNS and CDR2 SASEGT. With V trimmed by 3 bases and J by 9 bases, 13 bases remained unmatched. CDR3 length equals 17 residues. The CDR3 sequence is CASSDRPLAGGPRTQYF. CDR3 sequence (DNA): TGTGCCAGCAGTGACCGACCTCTAGCGGGAGGGCCCCGCACGCAGTATTTT.

This clonotype was found many times. This chain links TRBV5-5 with TRBJ1-1; 7 nucleotides align to TRBD1. In germline, CDR1 is SGHKS, CDR2 YYEKEE (reference sequence). This CDR3 is 16 amino acids long. V trimming: 0 bases; J trimming: 0 bases; junction bases outside the gene matches: 5. CDR3 DNA: TGTGCCAGCAGCTTGGTCCCGGGACAGCTGAACACTGAAGCTTTCTTT. Translating it yields CASSLVPGQLNTEAFF.

This clonotype was counted ten times or more. The CDR3: CASSLVQGAYGYTF. The CDR3 DNA sequence: TGTGCCAGCAGCTTGGTTCAGGGTGCCTATGGCTACACCTTC. The V call is TRBV5-6, the J call TRBJ1-2, with D perhaps matching TRBD1 (5 bases). The V end was cut by 0 bases, the J end by 4 bases, with 10 bases between. Germline V gene lookup returns CDR1 SGHDT and CDR2 YYEEEE. The CDR3 runs to 14 residues.

Ten or more counts support this clonotype. The gene calls are TRBV7-2 and TRBJ2-7; D is possibly TRBD2 (6 bases). Looked up from germline, CDR1 is SGHTA and CDR2 is FQGNSA. The CDR3 is 16 amino acids. V dropped 1 base and J dropped 3 bases, with 16 bases sitting between them. CDR3 DNA sequence: TGTGCCAGCAGCTTAGAGTGGGGACTGGAAGACTACGAGCAGTACTTC. This gives the protein CASSLEWGLEDYEQYF.

This clonotype was seen more than once but under ten times. The chain joins TRBV3-1 to TRBJ2-2; TRBD2 agrees at 10 bases. Germline trimming cut 0 bases from V and 1 base from J; bases unmatched to any gene: 2. Germline loops: CDR1 LGHDT, CDR2 YNNKEL (reference sequence). This CDR3 contains 17 residues. The CDR3 loop reads CASSQDRLAGNTGELFF. For the CDR3, the DNA is TGTGCCAGCAGCCAAGATCGACTAGCGGGGAACACCGGGGAGCTGTTTTTT.

The V gene is TRBV7-9, the J gene TRBJ2-3, with 12 bases matching TRBD2. Germline V lookup: CDR1 SEHNR, CDR2 FQNEAQ (reference sequence). V shed 5 bases and J 7 bases; nucleotides not matched to a gene: 7. The CDR3 is 15 amino acids. In DNA, the CDR3 is TGTGCCAGCAGCACGGGACTAGCGGGTACTAATACGCAGTATTTT. The encoded protein is CASSTGLAGTNTQYF.

The V call is TRBV7-3, the J call TRBJ1-1; D remains ambiguous. The CDR3 is made up of 13 amino acids. Germline assignment: CDR1 SGHTA and CDR2 FQGTGA. V was clipped by 5 bases and J by 8 bases, with 15 bases between them. For the CDR3, the DNA is TGTGCCAGCAGCCGCGGTCCACCAACCGAAGCTTTCTTT. This translates into CASSRGPPTEAFF.

This clonotype appeared many times. The chain links TRBV10-1 to TRBJ2-1; 8 bases fit TRBD2. This CDR3 has 13 residues. Germline loops: CDR1 WNHNN, CDR2 SYGVQD (reference sequence). Trimming took 4 bases from V and 8 from J; bases not matched to a gene: 4. Written as DNA, the CDR3 is TGCGCCAGCAGTGGTCGGGGGGGGGATGAGCAGTTCTTC. Translated: CASSGRGGDEQFF.

The chain uses TRBV5-1 and TRBJ2-5; 9 bases map to TRBD2. This CDR3 is built from 14 residues. After removal of 5 bases from V and 3 bases from J, the junction contained 5 bases not matched to a gene. The germline gives CDR1 SGHRS, CDR2 YFSETQ. The CDR3 region is CASSLRLAEETQYF. The CDR3 DNA is TGCGCCAGCAGTCTCCGACTAGCGGAAGAGACCCAGTACTTC.

This clonotype was seen repeatedly, ten times or more. V is TRBV20-1 and J is TRBJ2-1; tentative D call: TRBD2 (5 bases). The CDR3 totals 13 residues. V was trimmed by 5 bases and J by 10 bases, leaving 18 bases between them. The germline CDR1 and CDR2 sequences are DFQATT and SNEGSKA (reference sequence). CDR3 nucleotides: TGCAGTGCTCAAAGCGGCAGTGGCGTCGAGCAGTTCTTC. The encoded protein is CSAQSGSGVEQFF.

This clonotype occurred many times. This chain joins TRBV18 and TRBJ2-7; D unresolved. CDR1 is KGHSH, CDR2 LQKENI, per germline. There are 14 residues in the CDR3. V gave up 4 bases and J gave up 0 bases, with 10 bases separating them. CDR3 loop: CASSQGRTSYEQYF. The CDR3 DNA sequence: TGTGCCAGCTCACAAGGACGGACCTCCTACGAGCAGTACTTC.

This clonotype was detected many times. This chain joins TRBV30 and TRBJ2-7; D is tentatively TRBD1 or TRBD2 (5 bases each). Trimming pared 2 bases from V and 5 bases from J, leaving 13 bases between. The CDR3 runs to 13 residues. Germline-derived CDR1 and CDR2 are GTSNPN and SVGIG (reference sequence). The DNA for the CDR3 is TGTGCCTGGAGTCGTCAGGGAGTGAACGAGCAGTACTTC. This encodes CAWSRQGVNEQYF. Full variable domain (missing parts from reference TRBV30 and TRBJ2-7): SQTIHQWPATLVQPVGSPLSLECTVEGTSNPNLYWYRQAAGRGLQLLFYSVGIGQISSEVPQNLSASRPQDRQFILSSKKLLLSDSGFYLCAWSRQGVNEQYFGPGTRLTVT.

This clonotype showed up many times. The V and J genes are TRBV5-1 and TRBJ1-1; D might be TRBD1 (5 bases). V was clipped by 2 bases and J by 2 bases, with 7 bases between them. CDR1 and CDR2 (germline): SGHRS, YFSETQ. The CDR3 loop spans 13 amino acids. In nucleotides, the CDR3 is TGCGCCAGCAGCTTTGACAGTAACACTGAAGCTTTCTTT. It codes for CASSFDSNTEAFF.

This clonotype was seen repeatedly, ten times or more. The gene calls are TRBV12-3 or TRBV12-4 and TRBJ2-2; 7 nucleotides align to TRBD1. The junction had 6 bases not matched to a gene; V was cut back by 5 bases and J by 3 bases. The CDR3 runs to 15 residues. The CDR3 loop is CASSVQGRDTGELFF. The CDR3 bases are TGTGCCAGCAGTGTACAGGGGCGGGACACCGGGGAGCTGTTTTTT.

This clonotype was detected ten times or more. The rearrangement joins TRBV2 to TRBJ2-2; no reliable D call. From germline, CDR1 is SNHLY and CDR2 FYNNEI. CDR3 size: 13 residues. V was shortened by 4 bases and J by 2 bases, with 5 bases between the two germline ends. The DNA of the CDR3 is TGTGCCAGCAGTGGTCTTAACACCGGGGAGCTGTTTTTT. It codes for CASSGLNTGELFF.

The genes are TRBV7-3 and TRBJ2-5; no clear D gene. CDR1 and CDR2 (germline): SGHTA, FQGTGA. The ends were cut back, 1 base at V and 3 bases at J, with 6 bases in the middle. The CDR3 length is 13 residues. CDR3 bases: TGTGCCAGCAGCTTAAATCGGGAAGAGACCCAGTACTTC. Its protein is CASSLNREETQYF.

In this sample, this clonotype turned up many times. This chain joins TRBV5-1 and TRBJ2-7; D unresolved. This CDR3 is 15 amino acids long. The V end was cut by 0 bases, the J end by 2 bases, with 12 bases between. Germline assignment: CDR1 SGHRS and CDR2 YFSETQ. The CDR3 coding sequence is TGCGCCAGCAGCTTGGAGGGTAGATTGGCCTACGAGCAGTACTTC. Protein sequence: CASSLEGRLAYEQYF.

This clonotype showed up many times. The gene calls are TRBV28 and TRBJ1-1, with D uncertain. Trimming removed 2 bases at V and 0 bases at J, with 1 base between. CDR1 and CDR2 (germline): MDHEN, SYDVKM. This CDR3 is built from 12 residues. The CDR3 DNA reads TGTGCCAGCAGTTTAATGAACACTGAAGCTTTCTTT. This encodes CASSLMNTEAFF.

This clonotype is medium-sized by share. V gene TRBV27 combines with J gene TRBJ2-7; 7 positions match TRBD1. In germline, CDR1 is MNHEY, CDR2 SMNVEV (reference sequence). The CDR3 sequence is 12 residues long. The junction had 3 bases not matched to a gene; V was cut back by 8 bases and J by 2 bases. The CDR3 region is CASRTGPYEQYF. In DNA, the CDR3 is TGTGCCAGCCGGACAGGACCCTACGAGCAGTACTTC.

This clonotype was recorded at least ten times. The V and J genes are TRBV29-1 and TRBJ2-1; D possibly corresponds to TRBD2 (5 bases). Per germline, CDR1 SQVTM and CDR2 ANQGSEA. Trimming removed 7 bases from V and 0 bases from J, with 13 bases in between. The CDR3 loop spans 14 amino acids. CDR3 in DNA: TGCAGCGCCGGAGGTATTGTCTCCTACAATGAGCAGTTCTTC. Translated, it gives CSAGGIVSYNEQFF.